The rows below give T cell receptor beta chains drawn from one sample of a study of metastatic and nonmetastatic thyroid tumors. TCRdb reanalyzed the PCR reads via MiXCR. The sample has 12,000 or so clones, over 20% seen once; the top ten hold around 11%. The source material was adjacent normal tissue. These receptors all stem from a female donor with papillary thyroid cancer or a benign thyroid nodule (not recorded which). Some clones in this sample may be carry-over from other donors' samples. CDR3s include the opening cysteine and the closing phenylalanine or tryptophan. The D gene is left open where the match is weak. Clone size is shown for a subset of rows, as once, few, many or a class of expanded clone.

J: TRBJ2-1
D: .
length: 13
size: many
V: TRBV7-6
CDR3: CASSFRQPNEQFF
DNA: TGTGCCAGCAGCTTCAGACAGCCCAATGAGCAGTTCTTC

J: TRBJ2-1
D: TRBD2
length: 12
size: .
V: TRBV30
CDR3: CACTSGHNEQFF
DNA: TGTGCCTGTACTAGCGGCCACAATGAGCAGTTCTTC

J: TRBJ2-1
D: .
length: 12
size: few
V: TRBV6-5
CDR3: CASSFSSGEQLF
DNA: TGTGCCAGCAGTTTTTCCTCGGGTGAGCAGCTCTTC

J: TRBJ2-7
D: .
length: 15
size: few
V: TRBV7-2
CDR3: CASSLAGSGSYEQYF
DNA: TGTGCCAGCAGCTTAGCCGGTAGCGGCTCCTACGAGCAGTACTTC

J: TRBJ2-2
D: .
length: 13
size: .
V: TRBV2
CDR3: CASSVRPPGELFF
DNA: TGTGCCAGCAGTGTCCGCCCACCCGGGGAGCTGTTTTTT

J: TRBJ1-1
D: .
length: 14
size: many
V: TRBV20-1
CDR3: CSASAGRGVGEAFF
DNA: TGCAGTGCTAGTGCCGGACGGGGAGTCGGTGAAGCTTTCTTT

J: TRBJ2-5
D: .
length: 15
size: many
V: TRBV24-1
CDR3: CATSDLGPIQETQYF
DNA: TGTGCCACCAGTGATTTGGGGCCCATCCAAGAGACCCAGTACTTC

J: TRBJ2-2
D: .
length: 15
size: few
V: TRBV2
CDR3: CASSEVAWGTVGLFF
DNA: TGTGCCAGCAGTGAAGTTGCATGGGGCACCGTGGGGCTGTTTTTT

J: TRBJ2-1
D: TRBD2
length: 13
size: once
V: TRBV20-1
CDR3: CSPGTISYNEQFF
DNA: TGCAGTCCAGGGACTATCTCCTACAATGAGCAGTTCTTC

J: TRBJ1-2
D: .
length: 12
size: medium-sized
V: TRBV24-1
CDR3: CATRGPNYGYTF
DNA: TGTGCCACCAGGGGTCCTAACTATGGCTACACCTTC

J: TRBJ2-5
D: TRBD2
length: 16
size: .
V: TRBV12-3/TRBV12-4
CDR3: CASSGLRGGFKETQYF
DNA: TGTGCCAGCAGTGGCCTCCGGGGGGGATTCAAAGAGACCCAGTACTTC

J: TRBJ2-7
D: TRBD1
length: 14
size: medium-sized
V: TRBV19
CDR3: CATRRPDRGHEQYF
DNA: TGTGCCACCCGAAGGCCAGACAGGGGGCACGAGCAGTACTTC

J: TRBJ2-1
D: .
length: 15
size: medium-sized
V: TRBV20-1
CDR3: CSARDSQGLGSEQFF
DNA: TGCAGTGCTAGAGATAGCCAGGGGTTAGGGAGTGAGCAGTTCTTC

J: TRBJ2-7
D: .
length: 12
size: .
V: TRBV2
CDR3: CASGDPNYEQYF
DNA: TGTGCCAGCGGCGACCCGAACTACGAGCAGTACTTC

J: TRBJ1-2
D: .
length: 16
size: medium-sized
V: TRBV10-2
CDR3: CASSESRTARGYGYTF
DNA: TGCGCCAGCAGTGAGTCGCGGACAGCTCGCGGCTATGGCTACACCTTC

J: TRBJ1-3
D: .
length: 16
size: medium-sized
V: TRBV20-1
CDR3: CSASSSFRSSGNTIYF
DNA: TGCAGTGCTAGCTCCTCCTTCAGGTCCTCTGGAAACACCATATATTTT

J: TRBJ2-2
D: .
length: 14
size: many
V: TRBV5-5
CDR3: CASSLVAGTGELFF
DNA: TGTGCCAGCAGCTTGGTTGCCGGGACCGGGGAGCTGTTTTTT

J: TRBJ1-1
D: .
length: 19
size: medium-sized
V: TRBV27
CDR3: CASSLSYSPGPRYATEAFF
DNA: TGTGCCAGCAGTTTATCATACTCACCGGGTCCCCGGTACGCCACTGAAGCTTTCTTT

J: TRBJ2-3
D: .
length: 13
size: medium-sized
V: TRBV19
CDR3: CASRRDDTDTQYF
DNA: TGTGCCAGTCGCCGGGACGACACAGATACGCAGTATTTT

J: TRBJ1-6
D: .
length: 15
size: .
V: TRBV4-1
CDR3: CASSHTLAVFSPLHF
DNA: TGCGCCAGCAGCCATACGCTGGCCGTGTTTTCACCCCTCCACTTT

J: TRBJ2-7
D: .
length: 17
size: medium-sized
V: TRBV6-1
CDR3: CASSEAHGGFGSYEQYF
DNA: TGTGCCAGCAGTGAAGCGCATGGGGGTTTTGGATCCTACGAGCAGTACTTC

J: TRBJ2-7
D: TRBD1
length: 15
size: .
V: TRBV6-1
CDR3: CASSEAPGQIYEQYF
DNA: TGTGCCAGCAGTGAAGCCCCGGGACAGATCTACGAGCAGTACTTC

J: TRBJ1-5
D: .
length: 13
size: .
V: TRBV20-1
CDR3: CSARGGGNQPQHF
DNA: TGCAGTGCTAGGGGGGGCGGCAATCAGCCCCAGCATTTT

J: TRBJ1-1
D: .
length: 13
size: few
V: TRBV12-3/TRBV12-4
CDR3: CASSDRVGTEAFF
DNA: TGTGCCAGCAGCGACCGGGTTGGTACTGAAGCTTTCTTT

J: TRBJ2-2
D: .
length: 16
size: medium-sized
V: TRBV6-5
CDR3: CASSYEAPTNTGELFF
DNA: TGTGCCAGCAGTTACGAAGCTCCAACGAACACCGGGGAGCTGTTTTTT

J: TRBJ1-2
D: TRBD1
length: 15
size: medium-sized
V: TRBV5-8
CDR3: CASSLRTGANYGYTF
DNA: TGTGCCAGCAGCTTGCGGACAGGGGCAAACTATGGCTACACCTTC

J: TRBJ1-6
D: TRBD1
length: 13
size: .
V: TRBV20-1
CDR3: CSSKTGGSSPLHF
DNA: TGCAGTTCTAAGACAGGGGGATCTTCACCCCTCCACTTT

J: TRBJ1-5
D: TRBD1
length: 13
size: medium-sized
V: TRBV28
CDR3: CASGTGEFQPQHF
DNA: TGTGCCAGCGGGACAGGGGAATTCCAGCCCCAGCATTTT

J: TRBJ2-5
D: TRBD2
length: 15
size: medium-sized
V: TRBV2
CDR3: CASRGLAGWQETQYF
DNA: TGTGCCAGCAGGGGACTAGCGGGCTGGCAAGAGACCCAGTACTTC

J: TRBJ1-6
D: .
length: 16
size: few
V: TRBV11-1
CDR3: CASSHPTGRWASPLHF
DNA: TGTGCCAGCAGCCACCCAACAGGGCGGTGGGCCTCACCCCTCCACTTT

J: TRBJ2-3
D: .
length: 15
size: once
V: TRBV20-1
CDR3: CSAPGGRSSTDTQYF
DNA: TGCAGTGCTCCCGGGGGTCGGTCTAGCACAGATACGCAGTATTTT

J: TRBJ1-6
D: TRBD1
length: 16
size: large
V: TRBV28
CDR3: CASSLWGQGSNSPLHF
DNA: TGTGCCAGCAGTTTGTGGGGACAGGGGTCAAATTCACCCCTCCACTTT

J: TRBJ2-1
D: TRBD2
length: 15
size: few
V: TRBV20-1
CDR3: CSAIGLAGVTTEQFF
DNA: TGCAGTGCTATAGGACTAGCGGGAGTTACCACTGAGCAGTTCTTC

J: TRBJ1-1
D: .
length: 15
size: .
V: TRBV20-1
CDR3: CSARGIRGGSTEAFF
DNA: TGCAGTGCTAGAGGAATAAGGGGAGGATCCACTGAAGCTTTCTTT

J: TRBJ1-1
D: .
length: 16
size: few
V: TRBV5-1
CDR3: CASSLGWTDGGTEAFF
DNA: TGCGCCAGCAGCTTGGGGTGGACGGATGGGGGAACTGAAGCTTTCTTT

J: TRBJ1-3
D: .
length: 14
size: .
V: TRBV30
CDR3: CAWSVRPRGNTIYF
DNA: TGTGCCTGGAGTGTAAGGCCTAGGGGAAACACCATATATTTT

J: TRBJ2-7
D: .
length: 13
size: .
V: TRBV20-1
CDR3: CSAREGPVDEQYF
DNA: TGCAGTGCTAGAGAAGGACCGGTAGATGAGCAGTACTTC

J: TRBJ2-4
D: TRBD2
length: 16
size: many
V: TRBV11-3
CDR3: CASSLGGGGRGNIQYF
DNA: TGTGCCAGCAGCTTAGGTGGGGGAGGGCGAGGAAACATTCAGTACTTC

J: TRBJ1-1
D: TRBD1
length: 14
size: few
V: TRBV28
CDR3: CASSETGEGTEAFF
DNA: TGTGCCAGCAGTGAGACAGGGGAGGGCACTGAAGCTTTCTTT

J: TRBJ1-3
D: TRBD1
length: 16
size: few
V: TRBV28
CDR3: CASTRTGVTSGNTIYF
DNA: TGTGCCAGCACCCGGACAGGCGTTACCTCTGGAAACACCATATATTTT

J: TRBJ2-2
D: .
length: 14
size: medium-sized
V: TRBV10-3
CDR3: CASQSELNTGELFF
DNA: TGTGCCAGTCAGTCCGAGTTAAACACCGGGGAGCTGTTTTTT

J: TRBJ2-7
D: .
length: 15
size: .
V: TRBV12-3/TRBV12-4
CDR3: CASSRGGSGTWEQYF
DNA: TGTGCCAGCAGCCGCGGCGGTAGCGGCACCTGGGAGCAGTACTTC

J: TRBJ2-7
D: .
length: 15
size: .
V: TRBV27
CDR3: CASSKNRVLSYEQYF
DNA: TGTGCCAGCAGTAAAAACAGGGTCCTCTCCTACGAGCAGTACTTC

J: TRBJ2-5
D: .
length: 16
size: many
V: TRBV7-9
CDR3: CASSLLASPGRETQYF
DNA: TGTGCCAGCAGCTTGTTGGCCAGCCCAGGACGGGAGACCCAGTACTTC

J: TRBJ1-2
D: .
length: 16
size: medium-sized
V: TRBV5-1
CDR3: CASSPRGAVGLVGYTF
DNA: TGCGCCAGCAGCCCTAGGGGGGCCGTTGGACTGGTTGGCTACACCTTC

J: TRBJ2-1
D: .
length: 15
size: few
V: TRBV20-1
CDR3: CSARLMLVSYNEQFF
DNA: TGCAGTGCTAGATTAATGCTAGTGTCCTACAATGAGCAGTTCTTC

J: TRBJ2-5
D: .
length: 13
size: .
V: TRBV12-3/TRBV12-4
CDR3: CASSLVTRETQYF
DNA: TGTGCCAGCAGTTTAGTGACTAGGGAGACCCAGTACTTC

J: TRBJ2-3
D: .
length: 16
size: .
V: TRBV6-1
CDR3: CASSEARTPRTDTQYF
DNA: TGTGCCAGCAGTGAAGCGCGGACACCTAGGACAGATACGCAGTATTTT

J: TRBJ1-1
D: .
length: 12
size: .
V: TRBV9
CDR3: CASSVIHTEAFF
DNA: TGTGCCAGCAGCGTCATCCACACTGAAGCTTTCTTT

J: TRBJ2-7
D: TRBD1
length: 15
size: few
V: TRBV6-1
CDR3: CASSGVRTGDNEQYF
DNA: TGTGCCAGCAGTGGGGTCCGGACAGGGGACAACGAGCAGTACTTC